Listed below are T cell receptor beta chains from one sample, sequenced in a study of blood T cell repertoires in COVID-19. Generated by immunoSEQ multiplex PCR, the TCRdb table keeps only in-frame clones and is missing some. This table has fewer than 250,000 clones, roughly 80% appearing once. The sample consisted of peripheral blood. Receptor source: a woman in her 50s with acute or convalescent COVID-19. The CDR3 runs from the conserved cysteine through the conserved F or W. The order of the fields is D gene, J gene, V gene, clone size, CDR3 protein, CDR3 DNA. D genes are given only for firm matches. Only part of the rows carry a size: once, few, many, or a class if the clone is expanded.

-	TRBJ2-5	TRBV2	-	CASSETQYQETQYF	TGTGCCAGCAGTGAAACCCAGTACCAAGAGACCCAGTACTTC
TRBD2	TRBJ2-1	TRBV19	-	CASSQQRGSYNEQFF	TGTGCCAGTAGTCAACAGCGGGGGTCCTACAATGAGCAGTTCTTC
TRBD1	TRBJ1-1	TRBV5-4	-	CASSAWTGGEAFF	TGTGCCAGCAGCGCCTGGACAGGCGGAGAAGCTTTCTTT
-	TRBJ2-7	TRBV29-1	-	CSAQSSYEQYF	TGCAGCGCACAGAGCTCCTACGAGCAGTACTTC
TRBD1	TRBJ2-1	TRBV5-8	-	CASSFPGQGNEQFF	TGTGCCAGCAGCTTTCCCGGACAGGGCAATGAGCAGTTCTTC
-	TRBJ1-3	TRBV5-4	-	CASSLGGSSGNTIYF	TGTGCCAGCAGCTTAGGTGGGAGCTCTGGAAACACCATATATTTT
-	TRBJ2-7	TRBV18	-	CASSPQGYYEQYF	TGTGCCAGCTCACCGCAGGGTTACTACGAGCAGTACTTC
TRBD1	TRBJ2-7	TRBV11-2	-	CASSTLTGVHEQYF	TGTGCCAGCAGCACCCTGACAGGGGTCCACGAGCAGTACTTC
-	TRBJ1-2	TRBV4-1	-	CASSHRDRLFYGYTF	TGCGCCAGCAGCCATCGCGACAGGCTCTTCTATGGCTACACCTTC
-	TRBJ1-2	TRBV24-1	-	CATSDFDGYTF	TGTGCCACCAGTGACTTCGATGGCTACACCTTC
-	TRBJ2-1	TRBV19	-	CASSISSDNNEQFF	TGTGCCAGTAGTATTTCTAGCGATAACAATGAGCAGTTCTTC
TRBD2	TRBJ2-3	TRBV7-9	few	CASSWGLADTDTQYF	TGTGCCAGCAGCTGGGGACTAGCGGACACAGATACGCAGTATTTT
-	TRBJ1-2	TRBV5-1	-	CASSLAVQSNFGTF	TGCGCCAGCAGCTTGGCGGTACAGTCGAACTTCGGCACCTTC
TRBD1	TRBJ1-5	TRBV2	-	CASITDRDQPQHF	TGTGCCAGCATTACGGACAGGGATCAGCCCCAGCATTTT
-	TRBJ2-7	TRBV7-2	-	CASSPDRAYSGSIAYEQYF	TGTGCCAGCAGCCCGGACAGGGCATATAGCGGGAGTATCGCCTACGAGCAGTACTTC
-	TRBJ2-3	TRBV29-1	-	CSARVLDTQYF	TGCAGCGCCCGAGTTCTAGATACGCAGTATTTT
TRBD1	TRBJ1-5	TRBV2	-	CASSRGLGNQPQHF	TGTGCCAGCAGCAGGGGGCTGGGTAATCAGCCCCAGCATTTT